This is a list of T cell receptor beta chains from one sample in a study of shared clonotypes between healthy human individuals. Clones were sequenced by immunoSEQ multiplex PCR, and TCRdb holds only the in-frame ones, with some missing. Of 2 million to 2.5 million clones in the sample, approximately 95% are singletons; the top ten hold roughly 0.13%. Sequenced material: naive CD4+ T cells sorted from blood. The receptor source for this set is a man younger than 35 in good health. The CDR3 runs from the conserved cysteine through the conserved F or W. The D gene is left open where the match is weak. Clone size is given for some rows only: seen once, a few or many times, or a class if the clone is expanded.

cdr3_aa	cdr3_length	clone_size	d_call	v_call	j_call
CASSYRGMGYEQYF	14	.	TRBD1	TRBV27	TRBJ2-7
CASSPGNADTEAFF	14	.	.	TRBV6-6	TRBJ1-1
CASSLSGQNNQPQHF	15	few	TRBD1	TRBV28	TRBJ1-5
CASSEGLVSDTQYF	14	.	.	TRBV2	TRBJ2-3
CASSLNRRNTGELFF	15	.	.	TRBV7-9	TRBJ2-2
CASSLSGTANNSPLHF	16	.	TRBD1	TRBV28	TRBJ1-6
CSLHAEKIGELFF	13	few	.	TRBV29-1	TRBJ2-2
CASRWESSYNEQFF	14	.	.	TRBV5-1	TRBJ2-1
CASSENSNQPQHF	13	.	.	TRBV2	TRBJ1-5
CASSQVQGVWTEAFF	15	.	TRBD1	TRBV14	TRBJ1-1
CASSRGTGLHNEQFF	15	.	TRBD1	TRBV13	TRBJ2-1
CAWSRAGQGIWEQYF	15	.	TRBD1	TRBV30	TRBJ2-7
CASSYVGFYGYTF	13	.	.	TRBV6-5	TRBJ1-2
CASSFNRDKTTEAFF	15	.	.	TRBV4-1	TRBJ1-1
CASSLAASGETQYF	14	.	TRBD2	TRBV7-9	TRBJ2-5
CASSQEDTSNQPQHF	15	few	.	TRBV4-1	TRBJ1-5
CSASENTEAFF	11	.	.	TRBV20-1	TRBJ1-1
CASSSLQGSEAFF	13	.	TRBD1	TRBV5-1	TRBJ1-1